This T cell receptor (beta chain) stems from a study of T-cell memory formation after mild COVID-19. Study-wide findings and caveats: From day 15 to 85, contracting clones were balanced between CD4 and CD8, whereas later expanders leaned toward CD4+. Day 37-peaking second-wave clones had unconfirmed SARS-CoV-2 specificity. CD8+ contracting clones occupied EMRA, while CD4+ ones occupied mainly CM and EM.

Turning to this clonotype: Its target is not known.

This CDR3 region has 13 residues. V was cut by 3 bases and J by 3 bases, with 6 bases left in between. Barcoded TCR alpha and TCR beta cDNA libraries with UMIs came from 5'RACE using constant-segment primers. TCRdb independently ran MiXCR on the 5' RACE reads; one entry per CDR3 protein. The sample consists of under 550,000 distinct CDR3 sequences, more than 15% of them appearing once. This clonotype was sampled from a man younger than 30 who had mild COVID-19 (a few samples of this study predate the infection). Cell type and time point are not known. Sequences were obtained from PBMCs or a T cell subset sorted from them (not recorded which). The rearrangement uses TRBV12-3 or TRBV12-4 and TRBJ1-5; D gene uncertain. In nucleotides, the CDR3 is TGTGCCAGCAGTTTCGGTTTCAATCAGCCCCAGCATTTT. Translating it yields CASSFGFNQPQHF.